This T cell receptor (beta chain) stems from a study of control samples from healthy donors and cancer patients. Using immunoSEQ multiplex PCR, the repertoire was profiled, and TCRdb retains in-frame clones only, with some absent. This table has about 84,000 clones, 90% to 95% appearing once. This clone showed up just once. The CDR3 is made up of 17 amino acids. Unmatched junction bases numbered 12, after V lost 0 bases and J lost 9 bases. Germline V gives CDR1 KGHDR, CDR2 SFDVKD. The chain employs TRBV24-1 and TRBJ2-1; 8 nucleotides match TRBD2. The sequenced sample consisted of blood. This sequence was found in a man in his thirties or forties in good health. The CDR3 reads CATSDLKSGTRVGEQFF. CDR3 nucleotide sequence: TGTGCCACCAGTGATTTGAAGTCCGGGACTAGAGTCGGTGAGCAGTTCTTC.